This T cell receptor beta chain was profiled in a study of blood T cell repertoires in COVID-19. At the level of the study: Samples of COVID-19 (acute and convalescent) were obtained from the United States, Italy and Spain. PBMCs, B-cell-depleted T cells, or T cells provided the cDNA or gDNA that made up the material.

V was shortened by 1 base and J by 7 bases, with 11 bases between the two germline ends. CDR1 is LGHNA, CDR2 YSLEER, per germline. The CDR3 runs 13 residues. Per the original methods: The authors estimated nucleated cell counts from reference gene primer amplification. The assay was immunoSEQ multiplex PCR, and TCRdb's table has in-frame clones only and misses some. That table gives V, J and clone size, and the DNA gave D and trimming. The sample has 250,000 or so clones; approximately 82% are singletons. The source is a woman aged 18-29 years with acute or convalescent COVID-19. The sequenced sample was peripheral blood. The chain employs TRBV4-3 and TRBJ2-7, with D perhaps TRBD2 (5 bases). CDR3 residues: CASSQATSGEQYF. The CDR3 DNA reads TGCGCCAGCAGCCAAGCTACGTCGGGGGAGCAGTACTTC.